A single sample is the source of the 2 T cell receptor beta chains below, sequenced in a study of tumour-infiltrating T cells in Burkitt lymphoma. Data came from immunoSEQ multiplex PCR; TCRdb stores just in-frame clones and leaves some out. The sample gives over a thousand clones, about 35% of which show up once; over 11% is in the top ten. The specimen sequenced was tumor tissue. These TCRs come from a human donor with Burkitt lymphoma.

As regards this clone: Sequence at one end of the junction differs from germline and may be a read error. The V gene is TRBV9, the J gene TRBJ2-2; TRBD2 agrees at 11 bases. This CDR3 has 17 amino acids. Germline assignment: CDR1 SGDLS and CDR2 YYNGEE. The CDR3 DNA sequence: TGTGCCAGCAGCTTCGGGACTAGCGGAGAGAACATCGGGGAGCTGTTTTTT. Amino acid sequence: CASSFGTSGENIGELFF.

The chain links TRBV7-6 to TRBJ2-1; D unclear. Per germline, CDR1 SGHVS and CDR2 FNYEAQ. There are 17 residues in the CDR3. V was cut by 5 bases and J by 0 bases, with 17 bases left in between. The CDR3 sequence: CASSPEPMELSYNEQFF. The CDR3 region has the DNA TGTGCCAGCAGCCCCGAGCCCATGGAACTCTCCTACAATGAGCAGTTCTTC.